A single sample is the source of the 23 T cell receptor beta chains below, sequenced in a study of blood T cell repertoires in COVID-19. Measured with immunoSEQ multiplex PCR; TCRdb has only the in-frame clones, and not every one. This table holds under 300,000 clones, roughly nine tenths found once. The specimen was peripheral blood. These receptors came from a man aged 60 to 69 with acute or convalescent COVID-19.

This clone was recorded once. The CDR3 coding sequence is TGTGCCAGCAGTTCAGGGGGTTATTACACTGAAGCTTTCTTT. Protein sequence: CASSSGGYYTEAFF. The chain uses TRBV28 and TRBJ1-1; TRBD1 matches at 7 bases. Trimming took 4 bases from V and 3 from J; bases not matched to a gene: 5. The germline V gene encodes CDR1 MDHEN and CDR2 SYDVKM. The CDR3 spans 14 residues.

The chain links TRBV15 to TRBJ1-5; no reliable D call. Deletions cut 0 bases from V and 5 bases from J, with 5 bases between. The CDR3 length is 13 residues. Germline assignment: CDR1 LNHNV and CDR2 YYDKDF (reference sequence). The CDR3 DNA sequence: TGTGCCACCAGCAGAGATCTTGATCAGCCCCAGCATTTT. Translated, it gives CATSRDLDQPQHF.

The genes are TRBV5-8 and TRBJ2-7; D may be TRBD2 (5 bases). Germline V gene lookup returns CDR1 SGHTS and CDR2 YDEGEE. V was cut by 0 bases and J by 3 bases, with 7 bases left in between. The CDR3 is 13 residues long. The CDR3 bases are TGTGCCAGCAGCTTGGGGGAGTTCTACGAGCAGTACTTC. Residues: CASSLGEFYEQYF.

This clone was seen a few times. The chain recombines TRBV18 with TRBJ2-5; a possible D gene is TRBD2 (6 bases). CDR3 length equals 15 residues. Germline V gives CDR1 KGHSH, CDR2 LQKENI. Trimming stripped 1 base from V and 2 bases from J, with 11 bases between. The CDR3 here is CASSPLLAPQETQYF. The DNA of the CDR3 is TGTGCCAGCTCACCACTTCTAGCGCCTCAAGAGACCCAGTACTTC.

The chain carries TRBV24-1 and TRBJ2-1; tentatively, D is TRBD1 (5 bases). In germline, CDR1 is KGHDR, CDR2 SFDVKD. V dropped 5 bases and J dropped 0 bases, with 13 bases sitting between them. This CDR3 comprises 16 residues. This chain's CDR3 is CATSVWGPSSYNEQFF. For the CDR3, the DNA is TGTGCCACCAGTGTCTGGGGCCCCAGCTCCTACAATGAGCAGTTCTTC.

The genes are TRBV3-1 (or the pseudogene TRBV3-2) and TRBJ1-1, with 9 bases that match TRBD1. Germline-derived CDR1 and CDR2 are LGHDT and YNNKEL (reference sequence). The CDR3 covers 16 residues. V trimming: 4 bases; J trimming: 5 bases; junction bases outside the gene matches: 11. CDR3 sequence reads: CASSLTQGAPSTEAFF. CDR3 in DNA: TGTGCCAGCAGCCTCACACAGGGGGCTCCGAGTACTGAAGCTTTCTTT.

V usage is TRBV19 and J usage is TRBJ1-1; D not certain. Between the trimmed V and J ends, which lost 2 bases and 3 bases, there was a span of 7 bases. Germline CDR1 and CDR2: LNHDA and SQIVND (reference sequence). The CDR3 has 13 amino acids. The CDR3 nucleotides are TGTGCCAGTAGTATACTTTTCTACACTGAAGCTTTCTTT. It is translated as CASSILFYTEAFF.

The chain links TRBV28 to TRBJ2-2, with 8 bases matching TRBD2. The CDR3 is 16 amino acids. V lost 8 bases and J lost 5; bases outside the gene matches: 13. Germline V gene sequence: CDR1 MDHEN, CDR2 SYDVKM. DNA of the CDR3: TGTGCCAGCTCCCGGTCGGGAGGGGGGGTAACCGGGGAGCTGTTTTTT. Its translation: CASSRSGGGVTGELFF. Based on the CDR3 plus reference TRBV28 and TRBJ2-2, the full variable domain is DVKVTQSSRYLVKRTGEKVFLECVQDMDHENMFWYRQDPGLGLRLIYFSYDVKMKEKGDIPEGYSVSREKKERFSLILESASTNQTSMYLCASSRSGGGVTGELFFGEGSRLTVL.

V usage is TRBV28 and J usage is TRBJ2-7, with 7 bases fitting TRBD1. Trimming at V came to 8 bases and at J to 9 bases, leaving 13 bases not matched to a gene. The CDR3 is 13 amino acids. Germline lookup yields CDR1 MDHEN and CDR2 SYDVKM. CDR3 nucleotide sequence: TGTGCCAGCCGAGACCGGGACAGAATTGCGCAGTACTTC. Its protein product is CASRDRDRIAQYF.

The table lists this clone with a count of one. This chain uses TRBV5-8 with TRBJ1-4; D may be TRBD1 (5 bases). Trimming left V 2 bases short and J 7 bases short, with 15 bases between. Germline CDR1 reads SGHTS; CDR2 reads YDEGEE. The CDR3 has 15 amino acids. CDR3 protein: CASSFMGGAGEKLFF. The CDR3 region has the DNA TGTGCCAGCAGCTTCATGGGAGGGGCAGGTGAAAAACTGTTTTTT.

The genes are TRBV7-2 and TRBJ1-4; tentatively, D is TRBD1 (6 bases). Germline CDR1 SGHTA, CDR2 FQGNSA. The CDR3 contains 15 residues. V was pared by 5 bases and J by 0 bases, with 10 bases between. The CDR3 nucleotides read TGTGCCAGCAGCCTGGACAGTGCAACTAATGAAAAACTGTTTTTT. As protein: CASSLDSATNEKLFF.

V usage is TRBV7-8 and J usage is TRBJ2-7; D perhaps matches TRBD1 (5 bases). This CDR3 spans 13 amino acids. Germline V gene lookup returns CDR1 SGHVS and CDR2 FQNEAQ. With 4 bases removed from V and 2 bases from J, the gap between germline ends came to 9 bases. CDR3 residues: CASSSRVPYEQYF. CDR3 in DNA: TGTGCCAGCAGCTCCAGGGTACCCTACGAGCAGTACTTC.

CDR3: CASSLRQGRSGQYF. The CDR3 nucleotides are TGCGCCAGCAGCTTGAGGCAGGGCCGTTCAGGCCAGTACTTC. V is TRBV5-1 and J is TRBJ2-5; perhaps TRBD1 as D (5 bases). The germline gives CDR1 SGHRS, CDR2 YFSETQ. The CDR3 loop spans 14 amino acids. The germline V and J ends were trimmed by 1 base and 10 bases, with 17 bases remaining between them.

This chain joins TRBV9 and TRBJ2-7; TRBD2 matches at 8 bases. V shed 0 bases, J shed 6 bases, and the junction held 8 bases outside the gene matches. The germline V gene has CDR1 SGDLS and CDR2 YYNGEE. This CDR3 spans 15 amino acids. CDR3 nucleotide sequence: TGTGCCAGCAGCGTAGCCTCACCGGGGGGGGGCGAGCAGTACTTC. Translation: CASSVASPGGGEQYF.

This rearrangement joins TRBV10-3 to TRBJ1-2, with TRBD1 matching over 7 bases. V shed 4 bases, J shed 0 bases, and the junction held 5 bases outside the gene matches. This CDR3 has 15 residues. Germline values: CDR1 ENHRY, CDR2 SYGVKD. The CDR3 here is CAISVEGAPNYGYTF. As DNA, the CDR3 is TGTGCCATCAGTGTGGAGGGGGCTCCTAACTATGGCTACACCTTC.

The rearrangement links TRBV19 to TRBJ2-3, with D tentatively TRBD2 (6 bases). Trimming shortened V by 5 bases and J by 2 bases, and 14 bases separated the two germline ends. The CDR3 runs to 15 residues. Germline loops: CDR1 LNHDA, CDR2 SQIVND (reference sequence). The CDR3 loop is CASSSGGAHTDTQYF. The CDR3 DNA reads TGTGCCAGTAGTTCGGGCGGGGCCCACACAGATACGCAGTATTTT.

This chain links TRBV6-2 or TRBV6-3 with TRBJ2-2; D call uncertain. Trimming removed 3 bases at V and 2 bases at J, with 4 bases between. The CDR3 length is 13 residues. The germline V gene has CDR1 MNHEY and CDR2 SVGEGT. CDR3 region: CASSYTNTGELFF. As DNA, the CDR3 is TGTGCCAGCAGTTATACAAACACCGGGGAGCTGTTTTTT.

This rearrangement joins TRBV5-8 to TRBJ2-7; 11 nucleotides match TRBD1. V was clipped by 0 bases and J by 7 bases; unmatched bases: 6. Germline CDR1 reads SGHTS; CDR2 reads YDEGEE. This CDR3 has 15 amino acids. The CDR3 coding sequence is TGTGCCAGCAGCTTGGTCGGGACAGGGGGGCCAGAGCAGTACTTC. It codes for CASSLVGTGGPEQYF.

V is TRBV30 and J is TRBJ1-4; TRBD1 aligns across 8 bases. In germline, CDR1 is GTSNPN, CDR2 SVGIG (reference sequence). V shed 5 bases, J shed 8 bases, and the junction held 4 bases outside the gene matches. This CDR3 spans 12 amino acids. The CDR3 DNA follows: TGTGCCTGGGGGACAGGCCGGGAAAAACTGTTTTTT. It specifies CAWGTGREKLFF. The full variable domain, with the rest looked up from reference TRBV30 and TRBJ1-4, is SQTIHQWPATLVQPVGSPLSLECTVEGTSNPNLYWYRQAAGRGLQLLFYSVGIGQISSEVPQNLSASRPQDRQFILSSKKLLLSDSGFYLCAWGTGREKLFFGSGTQLSVL.

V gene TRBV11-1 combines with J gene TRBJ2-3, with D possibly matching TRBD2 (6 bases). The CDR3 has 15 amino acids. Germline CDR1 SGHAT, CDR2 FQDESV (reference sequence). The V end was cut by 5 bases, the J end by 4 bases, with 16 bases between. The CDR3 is CASSSQARGADTQYF. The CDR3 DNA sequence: TGTGCCAGCAGCAGTCAAGCGCGGGGTGCAGATACGCAGTATTTT.

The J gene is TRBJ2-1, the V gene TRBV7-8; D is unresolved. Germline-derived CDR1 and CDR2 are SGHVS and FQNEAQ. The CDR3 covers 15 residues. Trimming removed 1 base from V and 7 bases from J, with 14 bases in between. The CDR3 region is CASSLEPAVRNEQFF. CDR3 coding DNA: TGTGCCAGCAGCTTAGAACCTGCGGTCCGGAATGAGCAGTTCTTC.

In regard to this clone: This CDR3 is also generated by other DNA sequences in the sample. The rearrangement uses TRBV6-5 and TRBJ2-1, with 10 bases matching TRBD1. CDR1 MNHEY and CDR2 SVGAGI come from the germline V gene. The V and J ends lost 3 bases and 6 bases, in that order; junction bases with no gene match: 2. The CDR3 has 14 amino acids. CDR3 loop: CASSYRTGGNEQFF. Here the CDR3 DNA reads TGTGCCAGCAGTTATAGGACAGGGGGCAATGAGCAGTTCTTC.

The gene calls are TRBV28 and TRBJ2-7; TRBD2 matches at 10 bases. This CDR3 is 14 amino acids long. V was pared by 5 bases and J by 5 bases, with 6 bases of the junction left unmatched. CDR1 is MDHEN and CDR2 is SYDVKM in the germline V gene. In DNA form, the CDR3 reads TGTGCCAGCAGTCCCGGGACTAGCGCGGACGAGCAGTACTTC. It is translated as CASSPGTSADEQYF.